The rows below give T cell receptor beta chains drawn from one sample of a study of cytomegalovirus exposure and HLA in healthy donors. Here immunoSEQ multiplex PCR was the method, and the copy in TCRdb shows in-frame clones only, minus some. The sample records 210,000 or so clones, less than 85% being singletons. Input material: PBMCs. Receptors were obtained from a young man in good health and CMV-seronegative. Each CDR3 is given with its conserved first and last residue. The D gene is left open where the match is weak. Clone size is given for some rows only: seen once, a few or many times, or a class if the clone is expanded.

>TRBV30|15|TRBJ1-4|NA|NA
TGTGCCTGGAGTACCCCGGGACACCTTAATGAAAAACTGTTTTTT
CAWSTPGHLNEKLFF
>TRBV18|15|TRBJ2-2|NA|TRBD2
TGTGCCAGCTCATGGACTAGCGGAAACACCGGGGAGCTGTTTTTT
CASSWTSGNTGELFF
>TRBV28|16|TRBJ2-1|NA|NA
TGTGCCAGCAGTTCACCCGAGGGGACACCTTACAATGAGCAGTTCTTC
CASSSPEGTPYNEQFF
>TRBV25-1|16|TRBJ1-2|few|TRBD1
TGTGCCAGCAGTGATGTTTTACAGGGGGTCGACTATGGCTACACCTTC
CASSDVLQGVDYGYTF
>TRBV28|11|TRBJ1-1|NA|NA
TGTGCCAGCAGTTTATCCGGGAAAGCTTTCTTT
CASSLSGKAFF
>TRBV5-8|15|TRBJ1-2|NA|TRBD1
TGTGCCAGCAGCCGGGCCGGGACAGGGGGTTATGGCTACACCTTC
CASSRAGTGGYGYTF
>TRBV7-9|16|TRBJ1-4|NA|TRBD1
TGTGCCAGCAGCTCACGGGACAGGGGTCCAGGTGAAAAACTGTTTTTT
CASSSRDRGPGEKLFF
>TRBV6-1|15|TRBJ2-5|NA|TRBD2
TGTGCCAGCAGTGACAAACGGACTAGCGGGGAGACCCAGTACTTC
CASSDKRTSGETQYF
>TRBV5-1|15|TRBJ1-2|once|NA
TGCGCCAGCAGCTCCTCAGGAGGGCCTAACTATGGCTACACCTTC
CASSSSGGPNYGYTF
>TRBV29-1|13|TRBJ1-5|NA|NA
TGCAGCGTTGAACCGGGAATCAATCAGCCCCAGCATTTT
CSVEPGINQPQHF
>TRBV2|16|TRBJ2-1|NA|TRBD2
TGTGCCAGCAGTTTCCTGACTAGCGGGAGATGGAATGAGCAGTTCTTC
CASSFLTSGRWNEQFF
>TRBV9|15|TRBJ2-5|NA|NA
TGTGCCAGCAGCTCCCAGTCGGGTTACCAAGAGACCCAGTACTTC
CASSSQSGYQETQYF
>TRBV15|15|TRBJ2-3|NA|NA
TGTGCCACCTCCCGACAGGTCGCAAGTTCAGATACGCAGTATTTT
CATSRQVASSDTQYF
>TRBV2|14|TRBJ2-7|NA|NA
TGTGCCAGCAGGGCGGGACAGCGATCGTACGAGCAGTACTTC
CASRAGQRSYEQYF
>TRBV19|16|TRBJ2-6|NA|NA
TGTGCCAGTAGTAGAGCAGGGTTCCGTGGGGCCAACGTCCTGACTTTC
CASSRAGFRGANVLTF
>TRBV7-4|15|TRBJ2-3|once|TRBD1
TGTGCCAGCAGCTTCGGACAGGGGAGCACAGATACGCAGTATTTT
CASSFGQGSTDTQYF
>TRBV28|15|TRBJ1-1|few|TRBD1
TGTGCCAGCAGTTTGGGGGGGACAGGGCAAACTGAAGCTTTCTTT
CASSLGGTGQTEAFF
>TRBV19|17|TRBJ2-7|NA|TRBD2
TGTGCCAGTACCTCGGGACTAGCGGGAGAATCAGGCTACGAGCAGTACTTC
CASTSGLAGESGYEQYF
>TRBV4-1|18|TRBJ1-3|few|TRBD1
TGCGCCAGCAGCCGTCCGGGACAGGGAGTCTTAGGCGGAAACACCATATATTTT
CASSRPGQGVLGGNTIYF
>TRBV9|14|TRBJ2-3|NA|TRBD1
TGTGCCAGCAGCGTAGACAGGGGGGCAGATACGCAGTATTTT
CASSVDRGADTQYF
>TRBV4-2|16|TRBJ2-1|NA|TRBD1
TGTGCCAGCAGCCAAGAGGGGGACAGCCCCTACAATGAGCAGTTCTTC
CASSQEGDSPYNEQFF
>TRBV6-5|14|TRBJ2-7|once|TRBD2
TGTGCCAGCAGTGCCGGGACTAGCGGGAGGCAGCAGTACTTC
CASSAGTSGRQQYF
>TRBV2|15|TRBJ1-6|NA|NA
TGTGCCAGCAGTGATTCCAGGGATTATAATTCACCCCTCCACTTT
CASSDSRDYNSPLHF
>TRBV5-1|16|TRBJ1-1|once|TRBD1
TGCGCCAGCAGCTTTACCGGGACAGACCAGGGCACTGAAGCTTTCTTT
CASSFTGTDQGTEAFF
>TRBV12-5|10|TRBJ2-7|NA|NA
TGTGCTAGAGCGGCGAACGAGCAGTACTTC
CARAANEQYF
>TRBV27|15|TRBJ2-1|NA|TRBD2
TGTGCCAGCAGTTTATCTGGGACTAGCGTCCCTGAGCAGTTCTTC
CASSLSGTSVPEQFF
>TRBV30|14|TRBJ2-5|NA|TRBD1
TGTGCCTGGAATCGAGACAGGGGGCTCCCGACCCAGTACTTC
CAWNRDRGLPTQYF
>TRBV19|18|TRBJ2-3|NA|TRBD2
TGTGCCAGTAGTACTCCGCAGAGAGCGGGAGGGCCCACAGATACGCAGTATTTT
CASSTPQRAGGPTDTQYF
>TRBV7-8|16|TRBJ2-1|once|NA
TGTGCCAGCAGACCCCTCCGCGGGAAGGCGGGGAATGAGCAGTTCTTC
CASRPLRGKAGNEQFF
>TRBV6-1|14|TRBJ1-5|NA|NA
TGTGCCAGCAGTGAACTAAATAGCAATCAGCCCCAGCATTTT
CASSELNSNQPQHF
>TRBV2|16|TRBJ1-1|NA|NA
TGTGCCAGCAGTGAAAACAGGGTGAGCCTGAACACTGAAGCTTTCTTT
CASSENRVSLNTEAFF
>TRBV4-2|18|TRBJ2-7|few|TRBD2
TGTGCCAGCAGCCAAGGGACTAGCGGGAGTGGTCTTCCCTACGAGCAGTACTTC
CASSQGTSGSGLPYEQYF
>TRBV7-9|19|TRBJ2-1|NA|TRBD2
TGTGCCAGCAGCTTAAACCCCCTAGCGGGCCCAAGCTCCTACAATGAGCAGTTCTTC
CASSLNPLAGPSSYNEQFF
>TRBV5-1|16|TRBJ2-5|NA|TRBD2
TGCGCCAGCAGCTTTGACGCAGGGAGGGTTTTAGAGACCCAGTACTTC
CASSFDAGRVLETQYF
>TRBV2|18|TRBJ2-1|NA|TRBD2
TGTGCCAGCAGTTGGAGTAGACTAGCGGGAACCTCCTACAATGAGCAGTTCTTC
CASSWSRLAGTSYNEQFF
>TRBV6-5|16|TRBJ2-7|NA|NA
TGTGCCAGCAGTTCAACACGGAGCGGACCGTCCTACGAGCAGTACTTC
CASSSTRSGPSYEQYF
>TRBV7-9|16|TRBJ2-1|NA|TRBD2
TGTGCCAGCAGCCCACCGGGACTAGCGGTATACAATGAGCAGTTCTTC
CASSPPGLAVYNEQFF
>TRBV6-1|13|TRBJ1-2|NA|NA
TGTGCCAGCAGTTTTACAGGGAACTATGGCTACACCTTC
CASSFTGNYGYTF
>TRBV15|15|TRBJ1-1|NA|NA
TGTGCCACCAGCAGGTCACGACAGATGAACACTGAAGCTTTCTTT
CATSRSRQMNTEAFF
>TRBV6-6|13|TRBJ2-1|NA|TRBD1
TGTGCCAGCAGTAAAGGACAGGGGGCCCCAACGATCTTC
CASSKGQGAPTIF
>TRBV28|15|TRBJ2-7|NA|TRBD1
TGTGCCAGCAGTTCCTCGGGGACAGGGAACTACGAGCAGTACTTC
CASSSSGTGNYEQYF
>TRBV9|12|TRBJ2-1|NA|NA
TGTGCCAGCAGCGGAGGCACCCATGAGCAGTTCTTC
CASSGGTHEQFF
>TRBV4-1|11|TRBJ2-1|few|NA
TGCGCCAGCAGCCAAGCAAGTTATAGGTTCTTC
CASSQASYRFF
>TRBV9|13|TRBJ2-7|NA|NA
TGTGCCAGCAGCCCACCTACAGGTGGAGAGCAGTACTTC
CASSPPTGGEQYF
>TRBV19|16|TRBJ2-7|NA|TRBD2
TGTGCCAGTAGTATAGAAGGGCTAGCGGGAGAATACGAGCAGTACTTC
CASSIEGLAGEYEQYF
>TRBV28|15|TRBJ2-2|few|NA
TGTGCCAGCAGTTACAGACCCCTTCGCACCGGGGAGCTGTTTTTT
CASSYRPLRTGELFF
>TRBV5-1|15|TRBJ2-1|few|TRBD2
TGCGCCAGCAGCTTCCTAGCGGGAGCATACAATGAGCAGTTCTTC
CASSFLAGAYNEQFF
>TRBV11-2|18|TRBJ2-7|NA|TRBD2
TGTGCCAGCAGCTTAGATCTAGCGGGAGGAAGTATTTTCTACGAGCAGTACTTC
CASSLDLAGGSIFYEQYF
>TRBV5-1|14|TRBJ1-1|NA|NA
TGCGCCAGCAGCTTGGCCTCAGGGAACACTGAAGCTTTCTTT
CASSLASGNTEAFF
>TRBV11-2|16|TRBJ2-7|NA|TRBD2
TGTGCCAGCAGCTTGCATCCTAGCGGGAACTCCTACGAGCAGTACTTC
CASSLHPSGNSYEQYF